This T cell receptor beta chain was sequenced for a study of cytomegalovirus exposure and HLA in healthy donors. About this clone itself: Its antigen is unidentified.

Study outcomes and limitations: Analysis was performed later, and it showed HLA-associated TCR beta chains to be more clonally expanded than equally common others. A later analysis linked a missense variant in DCLRE1C to the trimming of TCR beta V and J genes.

Germline values: CDR1 WNHNN, CDR2 SYGVQD (reference sequence). The CDR3 spans 14 residues. The V and J ends lost 5 bases and 5 bases, in that order; junction bases with no gene match: 6. The PCR ran on 60 Vbeta and 13 Jbeta primers. Produced via immunoSEQ multiplex PCR; TCRdb's table is partial and in-frame only. The data show about 99,000 clones, around 82% seen once. This rearrangement joins TRBV10-1 to TRBJ2-5; TRBD1 aligns across 9 bases. The specimen was PBMCs. The receptor comes from a man aged 40-50 years in good health and CMV-seronegative. DNA of the CDR3: TGCGCCAGCAGTCGGGACAGGGAGGAGGAGACCCAGTACTTC. It specifies CASSRDREEETQYF.